What follows are 16 T cell receptor beta chains derived from one specimen sequenced in a study of Ad26.COV2.S vaccination and SARS-CoV-2 variants. Noted treatment: 19 received Ad26.COV2.S at low or high dose, single or two shots; about 5 received placebo; per-sample allocation not given. Day 63 after the first injection of vaccine or placebo was the sampling time. Method: immunoSEQ multiplex PCR; TCRdb's copy keeps in-frame clones and lacks some. The table records about 680,000 clones, roughly nine tenths of them present only once. The source material was peripheral blood, sampled in a trial of Ad26.COV2.S vaccine versus placebo. The receptors derive from a person between 18 and 65 years old who received the Ad26.COV2.S COVID-19 vaccine or a placebo.

This clone occurred once. The chain carries TRBV18 and TRBJ2-5; D call uncertain. The CDR3 runs to 12 residues. Trimming left V 5 bases short and J 0 bases short, with 4 bases between. Germline values: CDR1 KGHSH, CDR2 LQKENI. The CDR3 DNA is TGTGCCAGCTCAGCCAACCAAGAGACCCAGTACTTC. This encodes CASSANQETQYF.

The chain combines TRBV5-1 with TRBJ1-5; no clear D. V was cut by 4 bases and J by 9 bases, with 20 bases left in between. The CDR3 totals 15 residues. CDR1 SGHRS and CDR2 YFSETQ come from the germline V gene. The CDR3 nucleotides are TGCGCCAGCAGCCCCTCGCACGGCCTTGATGGGCCCCAGCATTTT. Its translation: CASSPSHGLDGPQHF.

J is TRBJ2-7 and V is TRBV29-1; D uncertain. This CDR3 has 13 amino acids. V was trimmed by 4 bases and J by 3 bases, leaving 13 bases between them. Germline V gene lookup returns CDR1 SQVTM and CDR2 ANQGSEA. The CDR3 DNA reads as TGCAGCGTTGGTGACCCCAGTAACTACGAGCAGTACTTC. Translation gives CSVGDPSNYEQYF.

The rearrangement joins TRBV7-2 to TRBJ2-3; D may be TRBD2 (5 bases). The germline gives CDR1 SGHTA, CDR2 FQGNSA. The V end lost 4 bases, the J end lost 1 base, and 21 bases lay between the germline ends. The CDR3 loop spans 18 amino acids. This CDR3 is CASSSGASGRVGTDTQYF. Written as DNA, the CDR3 is TGTGCCAGCAGCTCAGGAGCATCTGGGCGGGTGGGCACAGATACGCAGTATTTT.

The CDR3 is CASSECDRGAYEQYF. As DNA, the CDR3 is TGCGCCAGCAGTGAGTGCGACAGGGGGGCCTACGAGCAGTACTTC. The rearrangement joins TRBV10-1 to TRBJ2-7, with 9 bases aligning to TRBD1. The CDR3 extends over 15 amino acids. Germline V lookup: CDR1 WNHNN, CDR2 SYGVQD (reference sequence). V lost 1 base, J lost 2 bases, and 3 bases stayed unmatched.

The V gene is TRBV19, the J gene TRBJ2-3; 7 bases agree with TRBD1. Germline loops: CDR1 LNHDA, CDR2 SQIVND (reference sequence). Losses at the gene ends were 4 bases for V and 4 bases for J; bases not matched to a gene: 5. CDR3 size: 14 residues. The CDR3 is CASSNTGAPDTQYF. CDR3 nucleotides: TGTGCCAGTAGTAACACAGGGGCGCCAGATACGCAGTATTTT.

This clone occurred once. V and J are TRBV9 and TRBJ1-4; no definite D call. This CDR3 contains 13 residues. V was shortened by 2 bases and J by 8 bases, with 10 bases between the two germline ends. Germline V gene sequence: CDR1 SGDLS, CDR2 YYNGEE. CDR3 in DNA: TGTGCCAGCAGCGTCCAGGCCGGAGAAAAACTGTTTTTT. This translates into CASSVQAGEKLFF. Full variable domain (remainder filled in from reference TRBV9 and TRBJ1-4): DSGVTQTPKHLITATGQRVTLRCSPRSGDLSVYWYQQSLDQGLQFLIQYYNGEERAKGNILERFSAQQFPDLHSELNLSSLELGDSALYFCASSVQAGEKLFFGSGTQLSVL.

The chain combines TRBV9 with TRBJ1-5, with TRBD1 as a possible D gene (6 bases). Looked up from germline, CDR1 is SGDLS and CDR2 is YYNGEE. Between the trimmed V and J ends, which lost 4 bases and 6 bases, there was a span of 11 bases. The CDR3 has 13 residues. In nucleotides, the CDR3 is TGTGCCAGCAGCCAAACAGGGCTTCAGCCCCAGCATTTT. Translated: CASSQTGLQPQHF.

This sequence joins TRBV30 and TRBJ2-1; D may be TRBD2 (5 bases). The CDR3 has 12 residues. Trimming cost V 4 bases and J 6 bases, with 10 bases left between them. Germline-derived CDR1 and CDR2 are GTSNPN and SVGIG (reference sequence). The CDR3 region is CAWTRTSNEQFF. The CDR3 coding sequence is TGTGCCTGGACCCGGACTTCCAATGAGCAGTTCTTC.

This clone was counted once. This CDR3 is CASSERGGILNTGELFF. CDR3 sequence (DNA): TGTGCCAGCAGTGAAAGGGGGGGCATCCTGAACACCGGGGAGCTGTTTTTT. The chain carries TRBV6-1 and TRBJ2-2; D may be TRBD2 (7 bases). The germline V and J ends were trimmed by 2 bases and 1 base, with 14 bases remaining between them. This CDR3 comprises 17 residues. Per germline, CDR1 MNHNS and CDR2 SASEGT.

The V and J genes are TRBV4-3 and TRBJ1-6, with no clear D. The CDR3 loop spans 17 amino acids. Trimming took 0 bases from V and 3 from J, leaving 12 bases between them. Germline loops: CDR1 LGHNA, CDR2 YSLEER. CDR3 in DNA: TGCGCCAGCAGCCAAGATACCGGACTGATCTATAATTCACCCCTCCACTTT. Protein sequence: CASSQDTGLIYNSPLHF.

The V and J genes are TRBV6-5 and TRBJ1-1; D call uncertain. Germline V gives CDR1 MNHEY, CDR2 SVGAGI. The CDR3 totals 15 residues. V was pared by 0 bases and J by 1 base, with 9 bases between. The CDR3 spells CASSYSKRGNTEAFF. CDR3 bases: TGTGCCAGCAGTTACTCGAAGCGAGGGAACACTGAAGCTTTCTTT.

The gene calls are TRBV4-3 and TRBJ1-2; the D gene is possibly TRBD1 (6 bases). This CDR3 contains 14 residues. Germline-derived CDR1 and CDR2 are LGHNA and YSLEER. V lost 2 bases, J lost 5 bases, and 12 bases lay in between. The CDR3 nucleotides are TGCGCCAGCAGCCAAACAGGGATAGGGTATGGCTACACCTTC. The encoded protein is CASSQTGIGYGYTF.

On this clone: This may stem from a read error, because a much larger clone lies one nucleotide away. Other DNA sequences within the sample encode an identical CDR3. This chain links TRBV12-3 or TRBV12-4 with TRBJ2-7; a possible D gene is TRBD2 (6 bases). The CDR3 has 12 residues. V was shortened by 3 bases and J by 3 bases, with 6 bases between the two germline ends. The CDR3 region is CASSFGGYEQYF. CDR3 in DNA: TGTGCCAGCAGTTTCGGGGGCTACGAGCAGTACTTC.

J is TRBJ2-1 and V is TRBV11-1; 7 nucleotides align to TRBD2. Trimming removed 3 bases from V and 0 bases from J; junction bases left unmatched: 5. The CDR3 is 16 residues long. The germline V gene encodes CDR1 SGHAT and CDR2 FQDESV (reference sequence). Here the CDR3 reads CASSFEAGFSYNEQFF. The CDR3 bases are TGTGCCAGCAGCTTCGAAGCGGGGTTCTCCTACAATGAGCAGTTCTTC.

The chain uses TRBV5-4 and TRBJ1-1, with no clear D. The CDR3 contains 13 residues. Deletions cut 0 bases from V and 1 base from J, with 4 bases between. The germline gives CDR1 SGHNT, CDR2 YYREEE (reference sequence). CDR3 loop: CASSLAGNTEAFF. CDR3 nucleotides: TGTGCCAGCAGCTTGGCAGGGAACACTGAAGCTTTCTTT.